The 24 T cell receptor beta chains below were found in one sample sequenced in a study of PD-1 blockade in classical Hodgkin lymphoma. Repertoires were generated with immunoSEQ multiplex PCR, while TCRdb's copy carries only in-frame clones and drops some. The sample has about 58,000 clones, 85% to 95% seen once. Every patient experienced relapse after autologous stem cell transplantation, and brentuximab vedotin exposure varied. This sample comprised peripheral blood mononuclear cells (PBMCs), obtained before the second cycle of nivolumab. These receptors were taken from a human donor with classical Hodgkin lymphoma.

The DNA for the CDR3 is TGTGCCAGCAGTTTATATCCCCCGTTAGCCGGGACCAAGTACGAGCAGTACTTC. This gives the protein CASSLYPPLAGTKYEQYF. The chain has TRBV28 and TRBJ2-7; D tentatively fits TRBD1 or TRBD2 (5 bases each). Trimming left V 1 base short and J 4 bases short, with 23 bases between. CDR1 is MDHEN and CDR2 is SYDVKM in the germline V gene. The CDR3 length is 18 residues.

V usage is TRBV28 and J usage is TRBJ2-3; a possible D gene is TRBD1 (6 bases). Trimming took off 4 bases at V and 2 bases at J, with 10 bases between the two ends. This CDR3 region has 14 residues. Germline CDR1 and CDR2: MDHEN and SYDVKM. CDR3 region: CASSSSGVTDTQYF. The CDR3 coding sequence is TGTGCCAGCAGTTCCTCAGGGGTCACAGATACGCAGTATTTT.

The V and J genes are TRBV7-3 and TRBJ2-1; tentatively, D is TRBD2 (5 bases). The CDR3 spans 11 residues. The ends were cut back, 4 bases at V and 9 bases at J, with 7 bases in the middle. CDR1 is SGHTA, CDR2 FQGTGA, per germline. CDR3 sequence reads: CASSSGSEQFF. As DNA, the CDR3 is TGTGCCAGCAGCTCGGGGTCTGAGCAGTTCTTC.

This chain uses TRBV27 with TRBJ1-1; D perhaps matches TRBD1 (5 bases). The V gene lost 1 base and the J gene lost 0 bases, with 9 bases spanning the gap. This CDR3 is 15 amino acids long. The V gene's germline CDR1 is MNHEY and CDR2 SMNVEV (reference sequence). The CDR3 is CASSLFEGLNTEAFF. Written as DNA, the CDR3 is TGTGCCAGCAGTTTATTTGAGGGGTTGAACACTGAAGCTTTCTTT.

The chain joins TRBV10-3 to TRBJ2-7, with TRBD1 matching over 8 bases. Germline V CDR1 and CDR2: ENHRY, SYGVKD. Losses at the gene ends were 11 bases for V and 7 bases for J; bases not matched to a gene: 16. The CDR3 has 14 residues. The CDR3 region is CASADQGALGEQYF. As DNA, the CDR3 is TGTGCCTCGGCCGACCAGGGGGCGTTGGGGGAGCAGTACTTC.

V and J are TRBV9 and TRBJ2-3; 12 nucleotides agree with TRBD2. Germline lookup yields CDR1 SGDLS and CDR2 YYNGEE. The CDR3 totals 18 residues. The J segment lost 0 bases and the V segment lost 0 bases, leaving 5 bases of the junction unmatched. This chain's CDR3 is CASSVDRLAGASTDTQYF. The DNA of the CDR3 is TGTGCCAGCAGCGTAGATCGACTAGCGGGGGCTAGCACAGATACGCAGTATTTT.

The chain is built from TRBV7-2 and TRBJ2-1; TRBD2 agrees at 9 bases. Germline CDR1 and CDR2: SGHTA and FQGNSA. This CDR3 is built from 19 residues. J gave up 3 bases and V 1 base, and 13 bases lay outside the gene matches. The CDR3 sequence is CASSLGLVSGRSFYNEQFF. DNA for the CDR3: TGTGCCAGCAGCTTAGGTTTGGTTAGCGGGAGATCCTTCTACAATGAGCAGTTCTTC.

This clone is a singleton in its sample. V and J are TRBV7-9 and TRBJ1-1; D is perhaps TRBD1 (6 bases). The V end lost 6 bases, the J end lost 3 bases, and 20 bases lay between the germline ends. In germline, CDR1 is SEHNR, CDR2 FQNEAQ (reference sequence). The CDR3 runs 16 residues. CDR3 DNA sequence: TGTGCCAGCAGTCCCCCCCGTGGGGCAGGGGACACTGAAGCTTTCTTT. Protein product: CASSPPRGAGDTEAFF.

This clone is large in the sample. V and J are TRBV7-6 and TRBJ2-1, with 8 positions matching TRBD2. After removal of 2 bases from V and 8 bases from J, the junction contained 8 bases not matched to a gene. In germline, CDR1 is SGHVS, CDR2 FNYEAQ. This CDR3 has 15 residues. CDR3 nucleotide sequence: TGTGCCAGCAGCTTATGGAGCGGGAGTGTCGATGAGCAGTTCTTC. The encoded protein is CASSLWSGSVDEQFF.

This chain connects TRBV5-1 to TRBJ2-3, with 8 bases identical to TRBD2. V was clipped by 6 bases and J by 4 bases; unmatched bases: 10. Looked up from germline, CDR1 is SGHRS and CDR2 is YFSETQ. The CDR3 runs to 15 residues. The CDR3 sequence: CASMASGYGADTQYF. In nucleotides, the CDR3 is TGCGCCAGCATGGCTAGCGGGTACGGCGCAGATACGCAGTATTTT.

This clone came up once. CDR3 region: CASRLAGGPGDTQYF. DNA of the CDR3: TGTGCCAGCAGATTAGCGGGGGGGCCGGGAGATACGCAGTATTTT. The chain links TRBV5-4 to TRBJ2-3; 11 bases fit TRBD2. In germline, CDR1 is SGHNT, CDR2 YYREEE (reference sequence). The CDR3 sequence is 15 residues long. V shed 5 bases, J shed 5 bases, and the junction held 7 bases outside the gene matches.

V gene TRBV4-1 combines with J gene TRBJ1-1; possible D gene TRBD1, 5 bases. V lost 1 base and J 5 bases, leaving 11 bases between the germline ends. The CDR3 consists of 14 residues. The germline gives CDR1 MGHRA, CDR2 YSYEKL. The CDR3 nucleotides read TGCGCCAGCAGCCAAGGAGGGGATGGGACTGAAGCTTTCTTT. Translated, it gives CASSQGGDGTEAFF.

The chain has TRBV7-9 and TRBJ1-2; tentative D call: TRBD1 (5 bases). Trimming stripped 5 bases from V and 0 bases from J, with 16 bases between. Germline values: CDR1 SEHNR, CDR2 FQNEAQ (reference sequence). CDR3 length: 16 amino acids. The CDR3 region has the DNA TGTGCCAGCAGCGAAGCGGCGGCGACAGCTAACTATGGCTACACCTTC. It specifies CASSEAAATANYGYTF.

V and J are TRBV13 and TRBJ2-3; 13 bases are shared with TRBD2. This CDR3 has 16 residues. The V gene end was trimmed by 5 bases and the J gene end by 7 bases; junction bases not matched to a gene: 9. In germline, CDR1 is PRHDT, CDR2 FYEKMQ (reference sequence). CDR3 sequence (DNA): TGTGCCAGCAGCCCTCGGACTAGCGGGGGCGTTTATACGCAGTATTTT. It encodes CASSPRTSGGVYTQYF.

This chain uses TRBV5-6 with TRBJ1-1; maybe TRBD1 (6 bases). Germline V lookup: CDR1 SGHDT, CDR2 YYEEEE. This CDR3 is built from 14 residues. V was pared by 5 bases and J by 4 bases, with 15 bases between. CDR3 protein: CASSSWRRGTEAFF. The DNA of the CDR3 is TGTGCCAGCAGTTCATGGCGCAGGGGCACTGAAGCTTTCTTT.

The chain joins TRBV30 to TRBJ1-1; D unresolved. The V gene's germline CDR1 is GTSNPN and CDR2 SVGIG (reference sequence). The CDR3 length is 13 residues. V was trimmed by 0 bases and J by 9 bases, leaving 14 bases between them. Here the CDR3 DNA reads TGTGCCTGGAGTGTACGCGAGGGCGTCCAAGCTTTCTTT. Residues: CAWSVREGVQAFF.

About this clone itself: The germline gene is not matched at one end of the junction; a read error may be the cause. This chain connects TRBV7-9 to TRBJ1-4, with a tentative D call TRBD1 (6 bases). Germline-derived CDR1 and CDR2 are SEHNR and FQNEAQ (reference sequence). The CDR3 runs to 16 residues. The CDR3 region is CASSLVIQPRGEKLLF. The CDR3 bases are TGTGCCAGCAGCTTAGTGATACAGCCCAGGGGCGAAAAACTGCTTTTT.

This clone was found once. The CDR3 DNA follows: TGTGCCAGCAGCCCCTTGACTGGGCCCACAGATACGCAGTATTTT. Amino acid sequence: CASSPLTGPTDTQYF. This chain connects TRBV7-3 to TRBJ2-3; unclear D gene. This CDR3 is 15 amino acids long. Germline CDR1 reads SGHTA; CDR2 reads FQGTGA. V lost 5 bases and J 2 bases, leaving 14 bases between the germline ends.

The chain employs TRBV14 and TRBJ1-2; D unclear. The germline CDR1 and CDR2 sequences are SGHDN and FVKESK. Trimming stripped 1 base from V and 0 bases from J, with 12 bases between. CDR3 length equals 16 residues. The DNA for the CDR3 is TGTGCCAGCAGCCAAGGGGCGGCCTGGACTAACTATGGCTACACCTTC. It translates to CASSQGAAWTNYGYTF.

This rearrangement joins TRBV5-1 to TRBJ2-5; D may be TRBD2 (5 bases). Germline V lookup: CDR1 SGHRS, CDR2 YFSETQ. The V gene lost 4 bases and the J gene lost 1 base, with 11 bases spanning the gap. CDR3 length equals 14 residues. Written as DNA, the CDR3 is TGCGCCAGCAGCCCGGGAACGATCCAAGAGACCCAGTACTTC. Its protein is CASSPGTIQETQYF. Full variable domain (remainder filled in from reference TRBV5-1 and TRBJ2-5): KAGVTQTPRYLIKTRGQQVTLSCSPISGHRSVSWYQQTPGQGLQFLFEYFSETQRNKGNFPGRFSGRQFSNSRSEMNVSTLELGDSALYLCASSPGTIQETQYFGPGTRLLVL.

This rearrangement joins TRBV4-3 to TRBJ2-3, with a tentative D call TRBD1 (6 bases). The CDR3 is 19 amino acids. Germline assignment: CDR1 LGHNA and CDR2 YSLEER. V lost 0 bases and J lost 2, with 21 bases in between. In nucleotides, the CDR3 is TGCGCCAGCAGCCAAGAGTGGAGTAAGGGACACCTGATCACAGATACGCAGTATTTT. Its translation: CASSQEWSKGHLITDTQYF.

V and J are TRBV19 and TRBJ2-7; 8 bases are a match to TRBD1. J was trimmed by 6 bases and V by 3 bases; bases with no gene match: 7. Germline V CDR1 and CDR2: LNHDA, SQIVND (reference sequence). The CDR3 loop spans 14 amino acids. The CDR3 here is CASSIFQGAGEQYF. DNA for the CDR3: TGTGCCAGTAGTATTTTCCAGGGGGCGGGCGAGCAGTACTTC.

The V and J genes are TRBV7-7 and TRBJ2-3; maybe TRBD2 (6 bases). Trimming removed 0 bases at V and 6 bases at J, with 13 bases between. Germline assignment: CDR1 SSHAT and CDR2 FNYEAQ (reference sequence). The CDR3 has 15 residues. The CDR3 here is CASSLAAGSRDTQYF. CDR3 nucleotide sequence: TGTGCCAGCAGCTTAGCGGCGGGGTCGCGGGATACGCAGTATTTT.

This clone was observed a single time. The chain joins TRBV2 to TRBJ2-3; 9 bases are shared with TRBD1. There are 14 residues in the CDR3. The V segment lost 4 bases and the J segment 2 bases; nucleotides outside the gene matches: 1. CDR1 is SNHLY, CDR2 FYNNEI, per germline. The CDR3 spells CASSGTGVTDTQYF. CDR3 nucleotide sequence: TGTGCCAGCAGTGGGACAGGGGTCACAGATACGCAGTATTTT.